This T cell receptor beta chain stems from a study of Graves' ophthalmopathy and Graves' hyperthyroidism. Study as a whole: The authors collected peripheral blood at initial diagnosis, before any treatment.

The study amplified TCR beta CDR3 regions using RNA transcripts. First-round RT-PCR relied on HTBI primers, and a second-round multiplex PCR came next. Each CDR3 protein gets one entry after TCRdb re-called the multiplex PCR reads with MiXCR. The data show about 400,000 distinct CDR3 sequences, approximately 15% seen once. Trimming pared 2 bases from V and 8 bases from J, leaving 15 bases between. This CDR3 is 14 amino acids long. Each diagnosis was determined on the basis of clinical symptoms, serum thyroxine, TRAb, thyroid ultrasound and orbital computed tomography. Findings and limits, study-wide: A classifier, a 13-signature model, separated ophthalmopathy from stable hyperthyroidism with more than 85% sensitivity and around 80% specificity.

As regards this clonotype: Its antigen remains unknown.

This TCR was sampled from a woman aged 18-35 years with stable Graves' hyperthyroidism. V is TRBV12-3 or TRBV12-4 and J is TRBJ1-2; D remains unclear. The material sequenced was peripheral blood. The CDR3 coding sequence is TGTGCCAGCAGTTTAAACCAGGAAATTGGGGGCTACACCTTC. Protein: CASSLNQEIGGYTF.